This note documents a single T cell receptor beta chain sequence. This record belongs to a study of blood T cell repertoires in COVID-19. Turning to the study itself: Sites across the United States, Italy and Spain contributed samples from acute and convalescent COVID-19. From T cells, B-cell-depleted T cells, or PBMCs came the material, which was cDNA or gDNA.

The V end lost 2 bases, the J end lost 6 bases, and 16 bases lay between the germline ends. The CDR3 sequence is 16 residues long. Germline-derived CDR1 and CDR2 are MNHEY and SVGAGI. Authors' data handling: Reference gene primer amplification gave estimated nucleated cell counts. The repertoire was sequenced with immunoSEQ multiplex PCR; TCRdb's copy has only in-frame clones and lacks some. V and J calls and clone size are copied from that table; D and trimming were computed from the DNA. This table has approximately 71,000 clones, around 79% appearing once. The sequence was collected from a man between 60 and 75 years old with active or convalescent COVID-19. The sequenced sample was peripheral blood. The chain uses TRBV6-5 and TRBJ2-2, with D perhaps TRBD2 (7 bases). CDR3 in amino acids: CASSYNGGGAPGELFF. As DNA, the CDR3 is TGTGCCAGCAGTTACAATGGTGGGGGGGCGCCCGGGGAGCTGTTTTTT.